This TCR beta chain was captured by sequencing in a study of naive and memory T cell subsets. Notes on the study in general: A few larger clonotypes appeared in naive repertoires, especially CD8, possibly memory cells re-expressing CD45RA.

The CDR3 has 13 residues. Trimming stripped 5 bases from V and 9 bases from J, with 17 bases between. CDR1 is SQVTM, CDR2 ANQGSEA, per germline. An equimolar mix of two oligonucleotides served as the beta constant-region primer for TRBC1 and TRBC2. Ligated cDNA was amplified by four rounds of PCR with nested alpha and beta constant-region primers and SP2. TCRdb re-derived calls from the UMI-ligation and nested PCR reads in MiXCR, one entry per CDR3 protein. The table has about 90,000 distinct CDR3 sequences, around 11% seen once. After the first PCR, alpha and beta chain libraries were processed separately. Cells stained for CD3, CD4, CD8, CD45RA, CD27 and viability were sorted into four CD45RA/CD27 subsets. This clonotype has a handful of counts. Its specificity is not known.

This sequence originates from a human donor in good health. The chain recombines TRBV29-1 with TRBJ2-1; either TRBD1 or TRBD2 may fit D (6 bases each). Sequenced material: naive CD4+ T cells from blood. The CDR3 sequence is CSVKTGAQIEQFF. DNA for the CDR3: TGCAGCGTTAAGACGGGGGCGCAGATTGAGCAGTTCTTC.